The entry below describes one T cell receptor beta chain. Its antigen is currently unknown. Treatment in this sample: approximately nine-day PBMC culture with coronavirus spike peptide pools or control peptides (ViraFEST assay). The cultures had half their medium swapped for fresh IL-2 medium on days 3 and 7. The data were taken from a study of vaccination and CD4 T cells after COVID-19. The wider study: Treatment of control cultures consisted of a CEFX pool, an HIV-1 Nef pool, or no peptide.

CD4+ T cells that had been cultured provided DNA sequenced with the Oncomine TCR Beta short-read assay. From cultured CD4+ T cells, genomic DNA was extracted. TCRdb passed the PCR reads through MiXCR, listing each CDR3 protein once. The sample has roughly 12,000 distinct CDR3 sequences, 45% to 55% seen once; the top ten hold less than 25%. The sample comprised CD4+ T cells from blood, cultured in vitro. The TCR was taken from a human donor who had recovered from COVID-19.

CDR3 nucleotide sequence: TGTGCCAGCAGCTTATCAGGGGAAGGCAATCAGCCCCAGCATTTT. This encodes CASSLSGEGNQPQHF. The chain employs TRBV7-9 and TRBJ1-5; D is possibly TRBD1 (6 bases). The germline V gene has CDR1 SEHNR and CDR2 FQNEAQ (reference sequence). This CDR3 is built from 15 residues. Between the trimmed V and J ends, which lost 2 bases and 2 bases, there was a span of 10 bases. Variable domain in full (rest from reference TRBV7-9 and TRBJ1-5): DTGVSQNPRHKITKRGQNVTFRCDPISEHNRLYWYRQTLGQGPEFLTYFQNEAQLEKSRLLSDRFSAERPKGSFSTLEIQRTEQGDSAMYLCASSLSGEGNQPQHFGDGTRLSIL.